This T cell receptor beta chain stems from a study of breast tumors, draining lymph nodes, adjacent tissues (dated by TCRdb to about 2016). General notes on the study: The study compared TCR beta repertoires across tumor, adjacent nontumor tissue and axillary lymph nodes from breast cancer patients. The study was designed to assess the relationships and possible T-cell exchange between tumor, surrounding tissue and draining lymph node repertoires in human breast cancer. Overall results and qualifications from the work: Tumor T-cell repertoires showed less diversity than lymph node repertoires and more diversity than nontumor tissue repertoires, and tumor T-cell repertoires showed preferential V and J gene usage. The study presented the conclusion that tumor T cells originate in lymph nodes as consistent with a hypothesis, not as something directly demonstrated. The data were judged consistent with most tumor T cells deriving from the lymph node and then expanding within tumor tissue. Tumor and nontumor tissue repertoires were found to be significantly more similar in luminal-like than in basal-like breast cancer.

The lymph node samples were taken from the axillary draining lymph nodes of breast cancer patients. In the case of this clonotype: Its antigen is still unknown. No base-level quality is on record; no much larger clone is a single base apart.

Its CDR3 holds 13 amino acids, cysteine through phenylalanine. The entry retains the CDR3 DNA only, 39 bases that are in frame from base 1. Trimming costs V 2 bases and J 6 bases, and their ends lie 8 bases apart. CDR1 and CDR2, per the germline V gene, are SGHDT and YYEEEE. TCRdb names Illumina HiSeq 2000 as the instrument used. Multiplex PCR amplification was used to generate the TCR beta chain libraries. High-throughput sequencing was used to analyze the amplified TCR beta chain products. TCRdb reprocessing: public reads trimmed at Q25 with fastp, clones called with MiXCR, in-frame beta chains kept. Rows with one shared CDR3 protein collapse into an entry with the most common genes and DNA. The sample has about 230,000 distinct CDR3 sequences on record, around 32% of them singletons. The top ten hold around 1.5% of the sample.

The sample comprised axillary lymph node tissue. The source of this sequence is a female donor with breast cancer. Some clones in this sample may be carry-over from other donors' samples. The chain employs TRBV5-6 and TRBJ1-4; a confident D gene designation cannot be given. The CDR3 protein: CASSLLADEKLFF. The bases read TGTGCCAGCAGCTTACTAGCGGATGAAAAACTGTTTTTT.